Detailed here is one TCR beta chain. What it binds is unknown. Per germline, CDR1 SGHTA and CDR2 FQGNSA. The CDR3 is 14 residues long. V lost 0 bases, J lost 8 bases, and 1 base stayed unmatched. The data belong to a study of cytomegalovirus exposure and HLA in healthy donors. At the time of sampling, donors were nominally healthy, though unrecorded immune exposures were likely. 13 Jbeta primers and 60 Vbeta primers were used for the PCR. Only in-frame clones appear in the TCRdb table, and some are missing; sequencing was by immunoSEQ multiplex PCR. The repertoire holds under 130,000 clones, with around 82% as singletons. Study results and caveats: A prior analysis recorded that most TCR beta V segments were productive about 87% or about 30% of the time. The study assumed roughly uniform donor sequencing depth for presence/absence analyses.

The chain has TRBV7-2 and TRBJ2-1; 10 positions match TRBD2. The receptor was derived from a woman under 30 in good health and CMV-seropositive. Sequencing input: PBMCs. CDR3 sequence: CASSLALAGYEQFF. Written as DNA, the CDR3 is TGTGCCAGCAGCTTAGCACTAGCGGGGTATGAGCAGTTCTTC.